This is a list of T cell receptor beta chains from one sample in a study of beta chain features in type 1 diabetes. The repertoire was sequenced with immunoSEQ multiplex PCR; TCRdb's copy has only in-frame clones and lacks some. The table includes just over 600,000 clones, 15% to 18% detected once. The sample consisted of naive CD4+ T cells from blood. The receptors derive from a man in his late teens or twenties in good health. CDR3s include the opening cysteine and the closing phenylalanine or tryptophan. The D gene is left open where the match is weak. The listing skips clone size in some rows; elsewhere it reads once, few, many or a size class.

abundance,j_gene,v_gene,d_gene,CDR3nt,CDR3aa
few,TRBJ2-7,TRBV4-2,-,TGTGCCAGCAGCCAAGAAGAAGCTCCCGAGCAGTACTTC,CASSQEEAPEQYF
-,TRBJ2-1,TRBV6-5,-,TGTGCCAGCAGTACAGCAAGGGCGTCAAACAATGAGCAGTTCTTC,CASSTARASNNEQFF
few,TRBJ2-2,TRBV2,TRBD2,TGTGCCACCAGACTAGCGGGGAACACCGGGGAGCTGTTTTTT,CATRLAGNTGELFF
few,TRBJ1-1,TRBV6-1,-,TGTGCCAGCAGTGAAGAGGCGGGAGAAGCTTTCTTT,CASSEEAGEAFF
-,TRBJ2-7,TRBV6-6,TRBD1,TGTGCCAGCAGTTACCACAGGGGAACCTCCTACGAGCAGTACTTC,CASSYHRGTSYEQYF
-,TRBJ2-2,TRBV5-4,TRBD2,TGTGCCAGCAGCTTACCGCGGGAGGCGAACACCGGGGAGCTGTTTTTT,CASSLPREANTGELFF
few,TRBJ2-3,TRBV6-5,-,TGTGCCAGCAGTTACGAGGGCCCAGATACGCAGTATTTT,CASSYEGPDTQYF
-,TRBJ2-1,TRBV19,-,TGTGCCAGTAGTATCCGGGGACTCAAGGGCTATACCTACAATGAGCAGTTCTTC,CASSIRGLKGYTYNEQFF
-,TRBJ2-6,TRBV30,TRBD1,TGTGCCTGCACCCCCGCCAGGACAGGGCTTCTCTCTGGGGCCAACGTCCTGACTTTC,CACTPARTGLLSGANVLTF
-,TRBJ2-7,TRBV11-2,-,TGTGCCAGCAGCTTGGATCGAACCTACGAGCAGTACTTC,CASSLDRTYEQYF
-,TRBJ2-7,TRBV7-3,TRBD1,TGTGCCAGCAGCATTCTCGGGACAGGGGTGAACGAGCAGTACTTC,CASSILGTGVNEQYF
-,TRBJ2-7,TRBV7-9,TRBD2,TGTGCCAGCAGCTCGTGGACTAGCGGGGCCTACGAGCAGTACTTC,CASSSWTSGAYEQYF
-,TRBJ1-1,TRBV19,-,TGTGCCAGTAAAACCGGATGGAACACTGAAGCTTTCTTT,CASKTGWNTEAFF
few,TRBJ2-5,TRBV5-1,TRBD2,TGCGCCAGCAGTAGGGGAGGGGCCGGCCAAGAGACCCAGTACTTC,CASSRGGAGQETQYF
-,TRBJ2-5,TRBV5-5,TRBD2,TGTGCCAGCAGCTTTACCCCGACTAGCGGGGGACGAGAGACCCAGTACTTC,CASSFTPTSGGRETQYF
-,TRBJ2-1,TRBV10-3,TRBD1,TGTGCCATCGGGACAGGGGGCGCGGATGAGCAGTTCTTC,CAIGTGGADEQFF
-,TRBJ2-7,TRBV29-1,TRBD1,TGCAGCGGATCGGACAGGGGGCTCGAGCAGTACTTC,CSGSDRGLEQYF
-,TRBJ2-7,TRBV6-5,-,TGTGCCAGCAGTTACGTTTCGGGGGTCAGCTACGAGCAGTACTTC,CASSYVSGVSYEQYF
-,TRBJ2-7,TRBV7-9,-,TGTGCCAGCAGCTTAGGACAGATCTCCCACGAGCAGTACTTC,CASSLGQISHEQYF
-,TRBJ2-3,TRBV28,-,TGTGCCAGCAGTACCCTGGTCAGCGGTAGCACAGATACGCAGTATTTT,CASSTLVSGSTDTQYF
few,TRBJ2-7,TRBV7-2,TRBD1,TGTGCCAGCAGCTTAAGCACAGGGGACCCCTACGAGCAGTACTTC,CASSLSTGDPYEQYF
few,TRBJ2-1,TRBV29-1,TRBD2,TGCAGCGTTGTCTCTAGCGGAGTAGGAATGTTTGAGCAGTTCTTC,CSVVSSGVGMFEQFF
-,TRBJ1-2,TRBV18,-,TGTGCCAGCTCACCCCCGGCCGTCAAGGGCTACACCTTC,CASSPPAVKGYTF
-,TRBJ2-7,TRBV19,-,TGTGCCAGTAGTATGAGGGGGAGCTCCTACGAGCAGTACTTC,CASSMRGSSYEQYF
-,TRBJ1-5,TRBV2,-,TGTGCCAGCAGTGAAGGGAGGACGGGCAATCAGCCCCAGCATTTT,CASSEGRTGNQPQHF
-,TRBJ2-3,TRBV9,-,TGTGCCAGCAGCCCGGCGGGAGATACGCAGTATTTT,CASSPAGDTQYF
few,TRBJ2-1,TRBV10-3,TRBD2,TGTGCCATCAGTGGACAACTAGCGAATACCCTTGAGCAGTTCTTC,CAISGQLANTLEQFF
few,TRBJ2-2,TRBV7-2,-,TGTGCCAGCAGCCCCCAGCCCTTCGGGGAGCTGTTTTTT,CASSPQPFGELFF
few,TRBJ2-7,TRBV30,TRBD1,TGTGCCTGGAGTACTCCCCGGGACAGGGGATCCTACGAGCAGTACTTC,CAWSTPRDRGSYEQYF
-,TRBJ1-2,TRBV28,-,TGTGCCAGCAGTAGCTATTCTAACTATGGCTACACCTTC,CASSSYSNYGYTF
-,TRBJ1-5,TRBV7-9,-,TGTTCCAGCAGCTTAGTGGGCAGGAGTCGCGATCAGCCCCAGCATTTT,CSSSLVGRSRDQPQHF
few,TRBJ2-7,TRBV28,TRBD1,TGTGCCAGCAGTCCCCCGGACAGGGGGCCCTACGAGCAGTACTTC,CASSPPDRGPYEQYF
few,TRBJ2-4,TRBV9,TRBD2,TGTGCCAGCAGCGTGGAGAGCGGGAGAGCCAAAAACATTCAGTACTTC,CASSVESGRAKNIQYF
few,TRBJ2-4,TRBV29-1,TRBD2,TGCAGCGTCAATTCCGGGGCCTGGGGGGGAAACATTCAGTACTTC,CSVNSGAWGGNIQYF
few,TRBJ2-1,TRBV7-6,-,TGTGCCAGCAGCCCTAGTGACTACTCGCTCTACAATGAGCAGTTCTTC,CASSPSDYSLYNEQFF
-,TRBJ2-7,TRBV19,TRBD1,TGTGCCAGTAGTGTGGACAGGACGATATACGAGCAGTACTTC,CASSVDRTIYEQYF
few,TRBJ1-2,TRBV28,-,TGTGCCAGCAATCCCTACGGGGTGGATGGCTACACCTTC,CASNPYGVDGYTF
few,TRBJ1-1,TRBV6-1,-,TGTGCCAGACGGTTGGGCGGATCCGAAGCTTTCTTT,CARRLGGSEAFF
-,TRBJ2-3,TRBV5-1,-,TGCGCCAGCAGCTTAAGGGCTAGCACAGATACGCAGTATTTT,CASSLRASTDTQYF
few,TRBJ1-6,TRBV6-4,-,TGTGCCAGCAGTGAGCTCGGACGGAATTCACCCCTCCACTTT,CASSELGRNSPLHF
-,TRBJ1-2,TRBV5-5,-,TGTGCCAGCAGCTTTCAGGGACGCATGAACTATGGCTACACCTTC,CASSFQGRMNYGYTF
few,TRBJ1-6,TRBV5-1,-,TGCGCCAGCAGCTCGCAGGGAGGAAATTCACCCCTCCACTTT,CASSSQGGNSPLHF
few,TRBJ1-5,TRBV7-9,-,TGTGCCAGCAGCTTAGATGGTCAGCCCCAGCATTTT,CASSLDGQPQHF
-,TRBJ2-7,TRBV27,TRBD2,TGTGCCACCAGGACTAGCGGGAGATACGAGCAGTACTTC,CATRTSGRYEQYF
few,TRBJ2-2,TRBV11-1,TRBD1,TGTGCCAGCAGCCCTGGACAGGGGGCTCGCGGGGAGCTGTTTTTT,CASSPGQGARGELFF
-,TRBJ2-1,TRBV9,TRBD1,TGTGCCAGCAGCCCCCGGGGACAGGGAGGGGGCAATGAGCAGTTCTTC,CASSPRGQGGGNEQFF
few,TRBJ2-2,TRBV25-1,-,TGTGCCAGCAGTGAACCATACAAGAACACCGGGGAGCTGTTTTTT,CASSEPYKNTGELFF
few,TRBJ2-6,TRBV7-9,-,TGTGCCAGCAGCTTAGGGCCCGGGGCCAACGTCCTGACTTTC,CASSLGPGANVLTF
-,TRBJ2-7,TRBV29-1,-,TGCAGCGTTAAAGGCAGGGGTAGGGAGCAGTACTTC,CSVKGRGREQYF